The clone carrying this TCR beta chain has just a few counts. Germline V gene data show CDR1 as SGHAT and CDR2 as FQNNGV. The CDR3 is made up of 13 amino acids. V gave up 5 bases and J gave up 10 bases; unmatched junction bases: 10. Recruited during active infection, patients (from Seattle) were subsequently followed longitudinally. This specimen belongs to a study of blood T cell repertoires in COVID-19. As for the study in general: Sites in the United States, Italy and Spain provided acute and convalescent COVID-19 samples. The analysed material was cDNA or gDNA that came from T cells, B-cell-depleted T cells, or PBMCs.

Authors' processing steps: Reference gene primer amplification in the assay estimated nucleated cell counts. Libraries were prepared by immunoSEQ multiplex PCR; TCRdb keeps only in-frame clonotypes and omits some of them. The V and J calls and the clone size are those of that table, but D and trimming were determined from the DNA. The sample lists around 280,000 clones, roughly 90% occurring once. The sequence was collected from a woman aged 25 to 39 with COVID-19, enrolled during active disease. The sample taken for sequencing was peripheral blood. V is TRBV11-2 and J is TRBJ1-1, with TRBD1 matching over 7 bases. CDR3 DNA sequence: TGTGCCAGCAGCCAAAGACAGGGCCTCGGAGCTTTCTTT. This gives the protein CASSQRQGLGAFF.